A single sample is the source of the 9 T cell receptor beta chains below, sequenced in a study of CD8 T cells in ankylosing spondylitis (dated by TCRdb to the late 2010s). The paper's findings and limits, for the study overall: Blood from ankylosing spondylitis patients appeared to be characterized by a TCR beta motif made up of 8 or 9 highly homologous amino acid variants.

The library was made by 5' RACE. Sequenced using an Illumina HiSeq 2500. TCRdb itself trimmed the public reads at Q25 with fastp, ran MiXCR and retained productive beta chains. One record per CDR3 amino acid sequence lists the most common genes and DNA. Across this sample there are around 390,000 distinct CDR3 sequences, with approximately 20% seen only once. Clones ranked in the top ten supply around 16% of the sample. No cognate antigen is known for these TCRs. Material: blood, either unsorted or a sorted T cell fraction (not recorded which). These TCRs come from a male donor with ankylosing spondylitis.

V is TRBV12-3 or TRBV12-4 and J is TRBJ2-7; 7 bases map to TRBD2. CDR3 length: 15 residues. The V gene end was trimmed by 6 bases and the J gene end by 2 bases; junction bases not matched to a gene: 10. CDR3 DNA sequence: TGTGCCAGCAGGCCCATGTGGGGGGGGACCTACGAGCAGTACTTC. This gives the protein CASRPMWGGTYEQYF.

This clonotype occurred a few times. This chain joins TRBV29-1 and TRBJ2-2; maybe TRBD1 (5 bases). Trimming cost V 7 bases and J 4 bases, with 10 bases left between them. The CDR3 is 12 residues long. Germline CDR1 is SQVTM and CDR2 is ANQGSEA. The CDR3 nucleotides are TGCAGCGGGCAGGGATTCACCGGGGAGCTGTTTTTT. This translates into CSGQGFTGELFF.

V is TRBV14 and J is TRBJ2-5; TRBD2 is a possible D gene (5 bases). V was trimmed by 0 bases and J by 1 base, leaving 18 bases between them. The CDR3 runs to 18 residues. The V gene's germline CDR1 is SGHDN and CDR2 FVKESK. The DNA of the CDR3 is TGTGCCAGCAGCCAAGAGATCATCGAGCGGAACTTCCAAGAGACCCAGTACTTC. It is translated as CASSQEIIERNFQETQYF.

The V gene is TRBV7-9, the J gene TRBJ1-5; TRBD1 might be the D (6 bases). Germline CDR1 SEHNR, CDR2 FQNEAQ (reference sequence). Between the trimmed V and J ends, which lost 0 bases and 0 bases, there was a span of 12 bases. This CDR3 has 17 residues. The CDR3 is CASSLAWAGDSNQPQHF. CDR3 coding DNA: TGTGCCAGCAGCTTAGCGTGGGCAGGGGATAGCAATCAGCCCCAGCATTTT.

This clonotype turned up a few times. The rearrangement links TRBV3-1 to TRBJ2-4; D remains ambiguous. Germline V gives CDR1 LGHDT, CDR2 YNNKEL (reference sequence). The CDR3 loop spans 14 amino acids. V lost 3 bases and J 1 base, leaving 7 bases between the germline ends. For the CDR3, the DNA is TGTGCCAGCAGCCAGGCGGTGGCCAAAAACATTCAGTACTTC. This translates into CASSQAVAKNIQYF.

This clonotype came up a few times. The V and J genes are TRBV7-8 and TRBJ2-1; D may be TRBD2 (6 bases). The CDR3 has 14 residues. V dropped 5 bases and J dropped 6 bases, with 14 bases sitting between them. The germline CDR1 and CDR2 sequences are SGHVS and FQNEAQ. CDR3 in DNA: TGTGCCAGCAGCGCATTCACTAGCCTCAATGAGCAGTTCTTC. It codes for CASSAFTSLNEQFF.

This clonotype has a handful of counts. The chain is built from TRBV5-1 and TRBJ2-7; TRBD2 aligns across 10 bases. CDR1 SGHRS and CDR2 YFSETQ come from the germline V gene. The length of the CDR3 is 17 residues. Unmatched junction bases numbered 12, after V lost 0 bases and J lost 6 bases. This chain's CDR3 is CASSLGLAGEFLREQYF. The CDR3 DNA sequence: TGCGCCAGCAGCTTGGGCCTAGCGGGAGAATTTTTACGCGAGCAGTACTTC. Full variable domain (outside the CDR3, taken from reference TRBV5-1 and TRBJ2-7): KAGVTQTPRYLIKTRGQQVTLSCSPISGHRSVSWYQQTPGQGLQFLFEYFSETQRNKGNFPGRFSGRQFSNSRSEMNVSTLELGDSALYLCASSLGLAGEFLREQYFGPGTRLTVT.

V usage is TRBV7-2 and J usage is TRBJ1-5; weak D call: TRBD1 (6 bases). V shed 5 bases and J shed 7 bases, with 15 bases lying between them. The CDR3 is 14 amino acids. Germline assignment: CDR1 SGHTA and CDR2 FQGNSA. The CDR3 DNA reads TGTGCCAGCAGCATACCTCCGGGGGGCCAGCCCCAGCATTTT. Translating it yields CASSIPPGGQPQHF.

V is TRBV20-1 and J is TRBJ1-5, with D tentatively TRBD1 (5 bases). Trimming shortened V by 4 bases and J by 9 bases, and 22 bases separated the two germline ends. CDR1 and CDR2 from the germline V gene are DFQATT and SNEGSKA (reference sequence). CDR3 length: 15 residues. The CDR3 sequence: CSATTGTVRRRPQHF. For the CDR3, the DNA is TGCAGTGCTACCACCGGGACGGTTCGAAGGAGGCCCCAGCATTTT.